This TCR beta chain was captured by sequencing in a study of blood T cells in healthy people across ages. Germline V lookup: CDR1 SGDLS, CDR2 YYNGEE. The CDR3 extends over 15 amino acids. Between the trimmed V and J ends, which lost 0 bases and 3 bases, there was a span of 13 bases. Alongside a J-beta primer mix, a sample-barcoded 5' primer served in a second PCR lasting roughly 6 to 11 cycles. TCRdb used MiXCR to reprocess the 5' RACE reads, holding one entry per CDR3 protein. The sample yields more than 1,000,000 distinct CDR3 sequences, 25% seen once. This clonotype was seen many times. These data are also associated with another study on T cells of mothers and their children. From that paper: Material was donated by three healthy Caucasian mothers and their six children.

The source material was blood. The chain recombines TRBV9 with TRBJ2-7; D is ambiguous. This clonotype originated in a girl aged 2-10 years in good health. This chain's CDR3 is CASSVGSASGYEQYF. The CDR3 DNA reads TGTGCCAGCAGCGTAGGATCGGCATCGGGCTACGAGCAGTACTTC.